The 5 T cell receptor beta chains given below trace back to one sample, sequenced in a study of T cells in Graves' hyperthyroidism and ophthalmopathy. From RNA transcripts, TCR beta CDR3 regions were amplified. The HTBI primer set served for first-round RT-PCR of the TCR CDR3. One entry per CDR3 protein results from TCRdb running MiXCR on the multiplex PCR reads. The repertoire consists of hundreds of thousands of distinct CDR3 sequences, with 15% to 20% occurring once and the leading ten covering about a sixth. Sequencing input: blood. These receptors were collected from a woman aged 45-65 years with Graves' hyperthyroidism that later progressed to Graves' ophthalmopathy.

This clonotype was detected many times. The gene calls are TRBV2 and TRBJ1-2; the D is unclear. This CDR3 spans 13 amino acids. Deletions cut 4 bases from V and 5 bases from J, with 11 bases between. CDR1 and CDR2 from the germline V gene are SNHLY and FYNNEI. The CDR3 protein is CASSAEREYGYTF. The DNA for the CDR3 is TGTGCCAGCAGTGCAGAAAGAGAGTATGGCTACACCTTC. Based on the CDR3 plus reference TRBV2 and TRBJ1-2, the full variable domain is EPEVTQTPSHQVTQMGQEVILRCVPISNHLYFYWYRQILGQKVEFLVSFYNNEISEKSEIFDDQFSVERPDGSNFTLKIRSTKLEDSAMYFCASSAEREYGYTFGSGTRLTVV.

This clonotype was observed many times. This chain uses TRBV6-1 with TRBJ2-7; the D gene is possibly TRBD1 (5 bases). Germline CDR1 reads MNHNS; CDR2 reads SASEGT. V lost 1 base, J lost 0 bases, and 19 bases lay in between. The CDR3 sequence is 18 residues long. The CDR3 coding sequence is TGTGCCAGCAGTGAAGAGGGTTGGGGCAGCTCGAGCTCCTACGAGCAGTACTTC. Protein sequence: CASSEEGWGSSSSYEQYF.

This clonotype has ten or more counts. The chain carries TRBV11-2 and TRBJ1-1; D unclear. From germline, CDR1 is SGHAT and CDR2 FQNNGV. CDR3 size: 15 residues. Between the trimmed V and J ends, which lost 1 base and 0 bases, there was a span of 9 bases. The CDR3 region is CASSLGTAVNTEAFF. CDR3 DNA sequence: TGTGCCAGCAGCTTAGGTACAGCGGTGAACACTGAAGCTTTCTTT.

This clonotype occurred a few times. J is TRBJ1-2 and V is TRBV3-1; perhaps TRBD1 as D (5 bases). V lost 0 bases and J 8 bases, leaving 13 bases between the germline ends. The CDR3 consists of 14 residues. The germline CDR1 and CDR2 sequences are LGHDT and YNNKEL (reference sequence). The CDR3 is CASSQDRAIKGYTF. DNA for the CDR3: TGTGCCAGCAGCCAAGACAGGGCAATTAAGGGCTACACCTTC. Combining the CDR3 with reference TRBV3-1 and TRBJ1-2 gives the whole variable domain DTAVSQTPKYLVTQMGNDKSIKCEQNLGHDTMYWYKQDSKKFLKIMFSYNNKELIINETVPNRFSPKSPDKAHLNLHINSLELGDSAVYFCASSQDRAIKGYTFGSGTRLTVV.

This clonotype came up many times. In DNA form, the CDR3 reads TGTGCCAGCACTAAGGACGGAGGCACAGATACGCAGTATTTT. Amino acid sequence: CASTKDGGTDTQYF. The J gene is TRBJ2-3, the V gene TRBV6-1; D is ambiguous. Germline CDR1 MNHNS, CDR2 SASEGT. V lost 7 bases and J 1 base, leaving 12 bases between the germline ends. The CDR3 covers 14 residues.